These 5 T cell receptor beta chains originate from one sample sequenced in a study of vaccination and CD4 T cells after COVID-19 (dated by TCRdb to the early 2020s). The protocol used for the library was PCR. The sequencer was an Illumina iSeq 100. DNA from cultured CD4+ T cells underwent TCR sequencing with the Oncomine TCR Beta short-read assay at the Johns Hopkins FTIC core. The public reads were quality trimmed at Q25 with fastp and then assembled into clones with MiXCR by TCRdb, keeping productive beta chains. Each entry is one CDR3 protein sequence, shown with its most common DNA and genes. The table for this sample lists some 15,000 distinct CDR3 sequences; roughly four fifths of them were counted only once. About 20% of the sample goes to the ten largest clones. The treatment or condition label on this specimen signifies: roughly ten-day PBMC culture with coronavirus spike peptide pools or control peptides (ViraFEST assay).

These receptors are not linked to any known antigen. Specimen: CD4+ T cells from blood, cultured in vitro. The receptor set was obtained from a human donor who had recovered from COVID-19.

There are a few counts of this clonotype. The chain links TRBV25-1 to TRBJ2-5; TRBD1 aligns across 8 bases. This CDR3 comprises 14 residues. CDR1 is MGHDK, CDR2 SYGVNS, per germline. V lost 4 bases and J lost 4; bases outside the gene matches: 5. This CDR3 is CASSGKQGGETQYF. CDR3 coding DNA: TGTGCCAGCAGTGGGAAACAGGGGGGAGAGACCCAGTACTTC.

CDR3: CASSLRPQSGYTF. The CDR3 bases are TGCGCCAGCAGCTTAAGGCCTCAAAGTGGCTACACCTTC. The V gene is TRBV5-1, the J gene TRBJ1-2; no reliable D call. The CDR3 consists of 13 residues. Germline values: CDR1 SGHRS, CDR2 YFSETQ. Deletions cut 2 bases from V and 7 bases from J, with 12 bases between. Filled out from reference TRBV5-1 and TRBJ1-2, the complete variable domain reads KAGVTQTPRYLIKTRGQQVTLSCSPISGHRSVSWYQQTPGQGLQFLFEYFSETQRNKGNFPGRFSGRQFSNSRSEMNVSTLELGDSALYLCASSLRPQSGYTFGSGTRLTVV.

J is TRBJ1-5 and V is TRBV27; the match to TRBD1 covers 8 bases. The CDR3 is 14 amino acids. V shed 6 bases and J 1 base; nucleotides not matched to a gene: 2. Germline V lookup: CDR1 MNHEY, CDR2 SMNVEV (reference sequence). The CDR3 DNA reads as TGTGCCAGCAGCCCAGGGGGCAGCAATCAGCCCCAGCATTTT. Protein product: CASSPGGSNQPQHF.

The chain couples TRBV6-5 to TRBJ2-1, with 8 bases aligning to TRBD2. Trimming took 3 bases from V and 7 from J; bases not matched to a gene: 5. The CDR3 extends over 14 amino acids. Germline CDR1 reads MNHEY; CDR2 reads SVGAGI. The chain's CDR3 is CASSYGTSINEQFF. CDR3 sequence (DNA): TGTGCCAGCAGTTATGGGACTAGTATTAATGAGCAGTTCTTC.

The gene calls are TRBV19 and TRBJ1-3, with D tentatively TRBD1 (5 bases). Germline loops: CDR1 LNHDA, CDR2 SQIVND (reference sequence). This CDR3 spans 12 amino acids. V shed 9 bases and J shed 11 bases, with 17 bases lying between them. The CDR3 DNA reads as TGTGCCAGCGGGACCGCTTGGGGCCCCATATATTTT. Amino acid sequence: CASGTAWGPIYF.